The clone carrying this T cell receptor beta chain was recorded at least ten times. No antigen is known for it. Construction of the TCRbeta library involved unique molecular identifiers. TCRdb reprocessed the PCR reads with MiXCR, giving one entry per CDR3 protein. The repertoire holds 95,000 to 120,000 distinct CDR3 sequences, with about 6.5% as singletons. The data were taken from a study of T-cell reconstitution after alpha-beta-depleted transplantation in children. General study results and limits: Some patients' high day-60 TCRbeta diversity was traced to surviving recipient T cells and thymic progenitors. A year had passed since transplant, and T-cell counts and diversity by then came mostly from newly produced T cells. It was reported that alpha-beta T cells came from several hundred expanded graft clones (about two months after transplant).

Trimming pared 4 bases from V and 2 bases from J, leaving 8 bases between. The CDR3 is 13 amino acids. Germline-derived CDR1 and CDR2 are SGHRS and YFSETQ. The source was PBMCs, mostly from graft donor cells, collected 360 days after TCRalphabeta/CD19-depleted stem cell transplant. This receptor was taken from a male patient between 2 and 15 years old who had a stem cell transplant for acute lymphoblastic leukemia, so the T cells may come from the graft donor. The J gene is TRBJ2-3, the V gene TRBV5-1; D may be TRBD2 (5 bases). CDR3 loop: CASSVRDTDTQYF. CDR3 DNA: TGCGCCAGCAGCGTCCGGGACACAGATACGCAGTATTTT.